Listed here are 9 T cell receptor beta chains from one sample, sequenced in a study of CD8 T cells in ankylosing spondylitis. TCRdb re-analysed the 5' RACE reads in MiXCR, keeping a single row per CDR3 protein. The repertoire holds about 340,000 distinct CDR3 sequences, with roughly 14% as singletons. The sample taken for sequencing was blood, either unsorted or a sorted T cell fraction (not recorded which). These receptors all come from a male donor with ankylosing spondylitis or in good health (not recorded which).

Regarding this clonotype: A read error may account for a junction end that differs from germline. This rearrangement joins TRBV4-1 to TRBJ2-1; 7 bases agree with TRBD1. The CDR3 covers 16 residues. From germline, CDR1 is MGHRA and CDR2 YSYEKL. The CDR3 DNA reads as TGCGTCAGCAGCCACCCGACAGGGAAATCCTACAATGAGCAGTTCTTC. Translation gives CVSSHPTGKSYNEQFF.

This clonotype was detected a few times. The CDR3 protein is CASSHEIRGRPGQYF. The DNA for the CDR3 is TGCGCCAGCAGCCACGAAATACGGGGACGCCCGGGGCAGTACTTC. The chain is built from TRBV4-1 and TRBJ2-7; D may match TRBD1 or TRBD2 (5 bases each). Germline V gene sequence: CDR1 MGHRA, CDR2 YSYEKL. The V end lost 3 bases, the J end lost 9 bases, and 21 bases lay between the germline ends. The CDR3 is made up of 15 amino acids.

This chain uses TRBV5-1 with TRBJ2-7; TRBD1 or TRBD2 may be the D gene (5 bases each). Per germline, CDR1 SGHRS and CDR2 YFSETQ. V was clipped by 7 bases and J by 6 bases, with 8 bases between them. The CDR3 covers 10 residues. The CDR3 DNA reads as TGCGCCAGCCCGGGGACCGAGCAGTACTTC. Encoded protein: CASPGTEQYF.

The rearrangement uses TRBV7-9 and TRBJ2-1; maybe TRBD1 (6 bases). This CDR3 spans 14 amino acids. Germline V gene data show CDR1 as SEHNR and CDR2 as FQNEAQ (reference sequence). Trimming pared 5 bases from V and 10 bases from J, leaving 18 bases between. CDR3 in DNA: TGTGCCAGCAGCACGCCTCTGGACAGAAGAGAGCAGTTCTTC. Translating it yields CASSTPLDRREQFF.

Turning to this clonotype: In this CDR3 the conserved last residue, phenylalanine or tryptophan, is missing, so a read error is likely. The chain recombines TRBV4-2 with TRBJ2-1, with no clear D. CDR3 length: 18 residues. CDR1 is LGHNA and CDR2 is YNFKEQ in the germline V gene. The V end lost 4 bases, the J end lost 0 bases, and 19 bases lay between the germline ends. This CDR3 is CASSPMTLAGGSYNEQFY. The CDR3 DNA follows: TGTGCCAGCAGCCCCATGACCCTGGCTGGCGGCTCCTACAATGAGCAGTTCTAC.

This chain uses TRBV20-1 with TRBJ2-5; no clear D gene. Between the trimmed V and J ends, which lost 3 bases and 4 bases, there was a span of 12 bases. The CDR3 runs 13 residues. Germline CDR1 DFQATT, CDR2 SNEGSKA (reference sequence). The CDR3 DNA reads TGCAGTGCTAGCGTGCAGCCCGGAGAGACCCAGTACTTC. Its protein product is CSASVQPGETQYF.

The gene calls are TRBV24-1 and TRBJ1-1; D is unclear. Germline V lookup: CDR1 KGHDR, CDR2 SFDVKD. The CDR3 length is 14 residues. V dropped 5 bases and J dropped 2 bases, with 11 bases sitting between them. The DNA for the CDR3 is TGTGCCACCAGTGTCTTCCGGGGTAACACTGAAGCTTTCTTT. Protein product: CATSVFRGNTEAFF.

This clonotype was found many times. The J gene is TRBJ1-5, the V gene TRBV10-1; the D is unclear. This CDR3 comprises 13 residues. The V and J ends lost 3 bases and 6 bases respectively, with 9 bases between them. Germline V gene sequence: CDR1 WNHNN, CDR2 SYGVQD (reference sequence). The CDR3 DNA follows: TGCGCCAGCAGTGATGAAGCTTCTCAGCCCCAGCATTTT. It specifies CASSDEASQPQHF.

The chain carries TRBV11-1 and TRBJ2-3; D is ambiguous. CDR3 length equals 14 residues. From germline, CDR1 is SGHAT and CDR2 FQDESV (reference sequence). V lost 2 bases and J lost 2, with 8 bases in between. The CDR3 bases are TGTGCCAGCAGCTTACTCGCGGCCACAGATACGCAGTATTTT. Its protein product is CASSLLAATDTQYF.